This T cell receptor beta chain stems from a study of vaccination and CD4 T cells after COVID-19. This sample's treatment: roughly ten-day PBMC culture with coronavirus spike peptide pools or control peptides (ViraFEST assay). ViraFEST used peptide pools to expand antigen-specific T cells, then sequenced TCRs. This clonotype is deemed medium-sized. Its cognate antigen is unknown. With the Oncomine TCR Beta short-read assay, DNA from cultured CD4+ T cells was sequenced. Genomic DNA was extracted from cultured CD4+ T cells. TCRdb recomputed calls from the PCR reads with MiXCR, one row per CDR3 protein. Of 16,000 or so distinct CDR3 sequences listed, approximately 77% were seen once; the top ten hold over 9%. The CDR3 totals 15 residues. V was shortened by 0 bases and J by 7 bases, with 16 bases between the two germline ends. Germline CDR1 and CDR2: DFQATT and SNEGSKA (reference sequence).

This material consisted of CD4+ T cells from blood, cultured in vitro, taken after SARS-CoV-2 vaccination. The V and J genes are TRBV20-1 and TRBJ1-5; no definite D call. The source of this sequence is a human donor who received a COVID-19 vaccine. CDR3 nucleotide sequence: TGCAGTGCTAGAGACGGTCGGGCGGAGGACCAGCCCCAGCATTTT. It yields the protein CSARDGRAEDQPQHF.